This TCR beta chain derives from a study of blood T cell repertoires in COVID-19. Turning to the study itself: COVID-19 samples from acute and convalescent phases originated in the United States, Italy and Spain. The analysed material was cDNA or gDNA that came from T cells, B-cell-depleted T cells, or PBMCs.

The CDR3 contains 13 residues. Unmatched junction bases numbered 10, after V lost 10 bases and J lost 7 bases. CDR1 is ENHRY, CDR2 SYGVKD, per germline. Original processing methods: Estimation of nucleated cell counts was performed using reference gene primer amplification. Clones were sequenced by immunoSEQ multiplex PCR, and TCRdb holds only the in-frame ones, with some missing. V, J and clone size are those of that table, while D and trimming were read from the DNA. The sample has 120,000 to 150,000 clones; 65% to 85% are singletons. This TCR was sampled from a man aged 55 to 70 with active or convalescent COVID-19. The chain joins TRBV10-3 to TRBJ2-1; 7 nucleotides align to TRBD1. The sequencing input was peripheral blood. Here the CDR3 reads CATRPGQSNEQFF. CDR3 sequence (DNA): TGTGCCACCCGGCCGGGACAGTCGAATGAGCAGTTCTTC.